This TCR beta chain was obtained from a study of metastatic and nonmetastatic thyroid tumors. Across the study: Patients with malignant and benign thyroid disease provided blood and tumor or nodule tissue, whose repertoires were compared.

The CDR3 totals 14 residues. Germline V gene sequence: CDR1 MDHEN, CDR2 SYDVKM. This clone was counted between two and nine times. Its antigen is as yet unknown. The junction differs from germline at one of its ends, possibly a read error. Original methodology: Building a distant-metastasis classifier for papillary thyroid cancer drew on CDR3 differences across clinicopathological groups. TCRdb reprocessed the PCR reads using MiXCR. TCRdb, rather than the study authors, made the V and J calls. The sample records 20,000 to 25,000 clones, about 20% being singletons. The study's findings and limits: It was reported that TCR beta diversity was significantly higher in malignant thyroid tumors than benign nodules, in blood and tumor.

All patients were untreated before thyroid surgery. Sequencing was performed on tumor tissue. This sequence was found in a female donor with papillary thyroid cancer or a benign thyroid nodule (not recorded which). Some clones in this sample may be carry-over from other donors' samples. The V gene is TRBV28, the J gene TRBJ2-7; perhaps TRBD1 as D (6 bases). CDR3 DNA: TGTGACAGCAGTTGGCCAGGGGCCTCCTACGAGCATTACTTC. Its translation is CDSSWPGASYEHYF.